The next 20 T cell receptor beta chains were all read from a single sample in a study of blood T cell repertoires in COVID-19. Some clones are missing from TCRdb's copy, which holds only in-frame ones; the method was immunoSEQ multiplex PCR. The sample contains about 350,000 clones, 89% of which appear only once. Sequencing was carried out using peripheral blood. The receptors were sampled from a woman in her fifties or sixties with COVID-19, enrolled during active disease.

The CDR3 loop reads CASSQTGGRNYGYTF. The CDR3 nucleotides are TGTGCCAGCAGCCAAACAGGGGGGAGGAACTATGGCTACACCTTC. This chain uses TRBV4-2 with TRBJ1-2; TRBD1 agrees at 8 bases. The CDR3 length is 15 residues. Germline V gene data show CDR1 as LGHNA and CDR2 as YNFKEQ. J lost 2 bases, V lost 2 bases, and 4 bases had no gene match.

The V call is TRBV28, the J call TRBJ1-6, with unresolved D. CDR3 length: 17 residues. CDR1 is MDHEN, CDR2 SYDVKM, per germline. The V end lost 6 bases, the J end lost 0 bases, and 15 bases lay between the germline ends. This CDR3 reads CASSPETSSSYNSPLHF. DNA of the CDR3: TGTGCCAGCAGCCCTGAGACATCCAGCTCCTATAATTCACCCCTCCACTTT. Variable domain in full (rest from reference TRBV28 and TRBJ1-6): DVKVTQSSRYLVKRTGEKVFLECVQDMDHENMFWYRQDPGLGLRLIYFSYDVKMKEKGDIPEGYSVSREKKERFSLILESASTNQTSMYLCASSPETSSSYNSPLHFGNGTRLTVT.

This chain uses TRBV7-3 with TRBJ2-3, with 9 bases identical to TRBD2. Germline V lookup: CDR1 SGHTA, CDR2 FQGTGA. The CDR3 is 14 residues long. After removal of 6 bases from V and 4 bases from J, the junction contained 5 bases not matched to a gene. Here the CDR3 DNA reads TGTGCCAGCAGTAGGACTAGCGCCTCAGATACGCAGTATTTT. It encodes CASSRTSASDTQYF.

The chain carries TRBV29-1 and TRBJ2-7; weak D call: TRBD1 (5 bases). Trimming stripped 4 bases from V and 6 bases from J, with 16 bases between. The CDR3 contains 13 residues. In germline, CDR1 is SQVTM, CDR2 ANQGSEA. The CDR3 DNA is TGCAGCGTTGTCGAGGACAACCGCCTCGAGCAGTACTTC. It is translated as CSVVEDNRLEQYF.

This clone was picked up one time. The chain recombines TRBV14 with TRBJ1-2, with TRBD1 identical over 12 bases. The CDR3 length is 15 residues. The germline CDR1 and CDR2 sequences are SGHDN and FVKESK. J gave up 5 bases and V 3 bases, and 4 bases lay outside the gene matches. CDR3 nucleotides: TGTGCCAGCAGCCAGGGACAGGGGGCGCGGTATGGCTACACCTTC. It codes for CASSQGQGARYGYTF.

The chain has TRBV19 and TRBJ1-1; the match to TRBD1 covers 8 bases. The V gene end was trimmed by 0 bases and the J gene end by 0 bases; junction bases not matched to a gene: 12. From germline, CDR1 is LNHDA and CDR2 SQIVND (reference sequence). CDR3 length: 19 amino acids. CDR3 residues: CASSIDLGRGQVLNTEAFF. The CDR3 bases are TGTGCCAGTAGTATAGATCTGGGCAGGGGGCAGGTGTTGAACACTGAAGCTTTCTTT. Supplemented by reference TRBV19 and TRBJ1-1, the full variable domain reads DGGITQSPKYLFRKEGQNVTLSCEQNLNHDAMYWYRQDPGQGLRLIYYSQIVNDFQKGDIAEGYSVSREKKESFPLTVTSAQKNPTAFYLCASSIDLGRGQVLNTEAFFGQGTRLTVV.

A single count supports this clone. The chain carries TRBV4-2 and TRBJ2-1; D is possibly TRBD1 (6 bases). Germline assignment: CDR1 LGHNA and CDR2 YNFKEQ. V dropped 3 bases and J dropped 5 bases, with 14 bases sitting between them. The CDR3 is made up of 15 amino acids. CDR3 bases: TGTGCCAGCAGCCAGGCTGGACAGAACAACAATGAGCAGTTCTTC. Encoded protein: CASSQAGQNNNEQFF.

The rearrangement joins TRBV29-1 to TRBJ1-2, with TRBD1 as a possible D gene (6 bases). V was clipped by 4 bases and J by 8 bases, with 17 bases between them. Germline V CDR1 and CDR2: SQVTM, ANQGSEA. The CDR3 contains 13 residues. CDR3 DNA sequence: TGCAGCGTTGCCCCTGGGACAAAGTACGGCTACACCTTC. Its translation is CSVAPGTKYGYTF.

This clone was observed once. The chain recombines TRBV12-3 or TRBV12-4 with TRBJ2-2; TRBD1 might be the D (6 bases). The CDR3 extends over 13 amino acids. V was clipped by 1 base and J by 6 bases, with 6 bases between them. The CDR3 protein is CASSLGGPGELFF. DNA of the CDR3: TGTGCCAGCAGTTTAGGGGGGCCCGGGGAGCTGTTTTTT.

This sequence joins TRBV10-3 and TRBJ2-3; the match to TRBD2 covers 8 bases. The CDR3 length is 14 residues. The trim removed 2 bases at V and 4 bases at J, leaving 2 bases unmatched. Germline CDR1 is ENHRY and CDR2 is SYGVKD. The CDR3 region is CAISERGGPDTQYF. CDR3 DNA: TGTGCCATCAGTGAGCGGGGGGGCCCAGATACGCAGTATTTT.

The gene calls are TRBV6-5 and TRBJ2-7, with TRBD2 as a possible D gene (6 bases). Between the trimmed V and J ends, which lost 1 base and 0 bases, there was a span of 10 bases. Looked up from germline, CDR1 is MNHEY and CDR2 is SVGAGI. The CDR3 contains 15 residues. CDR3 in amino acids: CASSYLSGFSYEQYF. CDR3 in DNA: TGTGCCAGCAGTTACTTGAGCGGGTTCTCCTACGAGCAGTACTTC.

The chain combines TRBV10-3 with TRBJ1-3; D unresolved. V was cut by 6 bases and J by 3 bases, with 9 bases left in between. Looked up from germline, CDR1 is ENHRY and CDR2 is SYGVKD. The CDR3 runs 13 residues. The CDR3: CAIRGASGNTIYF. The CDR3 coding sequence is TGTGCCATCAGGGGCGCCAGTGGAAACACCATATATTTT.

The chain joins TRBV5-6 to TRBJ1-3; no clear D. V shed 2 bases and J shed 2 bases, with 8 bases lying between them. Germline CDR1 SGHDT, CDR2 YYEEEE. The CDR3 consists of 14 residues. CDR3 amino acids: CASSFRSAGNTIYF. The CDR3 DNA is TGTGCCAGCAGCTTTCGGAGTGCTGGAAACACCATATATTTT.

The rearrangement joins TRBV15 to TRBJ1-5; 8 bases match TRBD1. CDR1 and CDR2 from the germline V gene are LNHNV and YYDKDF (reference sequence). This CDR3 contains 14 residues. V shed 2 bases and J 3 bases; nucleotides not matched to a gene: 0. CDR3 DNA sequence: TGTGCCACCAGCAGACAGGGGGCCAATCAGCCCCAGCATTTT. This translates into CATSRQGANQPQHF.

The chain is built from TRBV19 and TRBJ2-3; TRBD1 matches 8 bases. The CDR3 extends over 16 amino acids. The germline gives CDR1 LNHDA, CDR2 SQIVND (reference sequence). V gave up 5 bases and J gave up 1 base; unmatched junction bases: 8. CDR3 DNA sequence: TGTGCCAGTAGTCTCGGGGGACAGGTGCGCACAGATACGCAGTATTTT. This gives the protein CASSLGGQVRTDTQYF. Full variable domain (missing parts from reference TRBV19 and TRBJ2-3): DGGITQSPKYLFRKEGQNVTLSCEQNLNHDAMYWYRQDPGQGLRLIYYSQIVNDFQKGDIAEGYSVSREKKESFPLTVTSAQKNPTAFYLCASSLGGQVRTDTQYFGPGTRLTVL.

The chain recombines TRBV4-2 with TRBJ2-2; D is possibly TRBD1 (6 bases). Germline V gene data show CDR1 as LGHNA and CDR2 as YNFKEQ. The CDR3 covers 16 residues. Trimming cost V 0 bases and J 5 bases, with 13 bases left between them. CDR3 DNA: TGTGCCAGCAGCCAAGAACACAGGGTGGTAACCGGGGAGCTGTTTTTT. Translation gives CASSQEHRVVTGELFF.

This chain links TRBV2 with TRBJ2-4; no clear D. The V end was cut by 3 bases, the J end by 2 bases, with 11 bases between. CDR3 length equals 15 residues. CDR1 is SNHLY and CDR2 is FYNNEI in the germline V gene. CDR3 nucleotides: TGTGCCAGCAGTGAGGTCAGATCCACCAAAAACATTCAGTACTTC. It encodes CASSEVRSTKNIQYF.

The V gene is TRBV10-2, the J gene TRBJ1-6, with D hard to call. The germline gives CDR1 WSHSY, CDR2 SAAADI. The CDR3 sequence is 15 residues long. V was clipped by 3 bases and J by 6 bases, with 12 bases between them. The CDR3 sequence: CASSEDFAPNSPLHF. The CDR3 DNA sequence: TGCGCCAGCAGTGAAGACTTCGCCCCTAATTCACCCCTCCACTTT.

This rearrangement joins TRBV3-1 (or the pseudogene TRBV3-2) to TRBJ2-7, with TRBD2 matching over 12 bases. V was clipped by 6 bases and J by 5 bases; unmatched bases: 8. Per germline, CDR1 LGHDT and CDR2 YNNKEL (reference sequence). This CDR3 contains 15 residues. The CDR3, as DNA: TGTGCCAGCAGTCAGCTAGCGGGGGGGATGAACGAGCAGTACTTC. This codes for CASSQLAGGMNEQYF.

The DNA of the CDR3 is TGTGCCAGCAGTCTTGAGAGAGGAGACTATGGCTACACCTTC. Its protein is CASSLERGDYGYTF. The chain couples TRBV6-4 to TRBJ1-2, with D hard to call. The CDR3 covers 14 residues. V lost 5 bases to trimming and J lost 3 bases, with 13 bases between them. Germline V gene lookup returns CDR1 MRHNA and CDR2 SNTAGT.